This paragraph covers one T cell receptor beta chain sequence. The data are from a study of blood T cell repertoires in COVID-19. Background on the study: Both acute and convalescent COVID-19 samples were obtained from the United States, Italy and Spain. PBMCs, B-cell-depleted T cells, or T cells provided the cDNA or gDNA that made up the material.

CDR3 length equals 15 residues. CDR1 and CDR2 from the germline V gene are MDHEN and SYDVKM. V was clipped by 4 bases and J by 3 bases; unmatched bases: 4. Source study methods: For nucleated cells, counts were estimated from reference gene primer amplification. Profiled with immunoSEQ multiplex PCR; TCRdb holds only in-frame clones, not every one. That table supplies the V and J calls and clone size; D and trimming were determined from the DNA. Found here are about 89,000 clones, approximately 82% of them singletons; the top ten hold over 9.5%. Specimen: peripheral blood. This sequence was found in a man aged 65 to 85 with acute or convalescent COVID-19. The chain joins TRBV28 to TRBJ1-5; 9 bases are a match to TRBD1. In nucleotides, the CDR3 is TGTGCCAGCAGTTCGGGACAGGGAAACAATCAGCCCCAGCATTTT. It encodes CASSSGQGNNQPQHF.